This T cell receptor (beta chain) was retrieved from a study of T cells in Graves' hyperthyroidism and ophthalmopathy. In the study overall: Blood was drawn when the patient was first diagnosed and still untreated. Findings of the study overall: Onset of ophthalmopathy came a median roughly 6.9 months after the model predicted it. Most thyroid clonotypes that were expanded above 0.001 also turned up in blood.

The CDR3 consists of 13 residues. Germline V gene data show CDR1 as DFQATT and CDR2 as SNEGSKA (reference sequence). V dropped 5 bases and J dropped 0 bases, with 11 bases sitting between them. Authors of the study amplified TCR beta CDR3 regions from RNA transcripts. Initially, a first-round RT-PCR of the TCR CDR3 employed the HTBI primer set. TCRdb independently ran MiXCR on the multiplex PCR reads; one entry per CDR3 protein. The sample records about half a million distinct CDR3 sequences, about 20% being singletons. The authors took PBMCs from 10 ml fresh peripheral blood. As for this clonotype: Its antigen is unidentified.

The chain joins TRBV20-1 to TRBJ2-7; D is unresolved. Material for sequencing was blood. This clonotype was obtained from a man in his forties with Graves' ophthalmopathy. The CDR3 coding sequence is TGCAGTGCTTCCGACAAGAGCTCCTACGAGCAGTACTTC. It encodes CSASDKSSYEQYF.